One and the same sample provided the 16 T cell receptor beta chains below, sequenced in a study of blood T cell repertoires in COVID-19 (dated by TCRdb to 2019 to 2021). Receptor libraries were prepared by the immunoSEQ multiplex PCR assay. Entries here come from immuneACCESS through TCRdb and include only in-frame sequences with V and J called. Some clones fail to appear in such tables; in the studies checked, an unresolved V gene covers under half of the shortfall, and the cause of the remainder is unknown. The sample yields 70,000 to 90,000 clones; around 90% were counted once. The ten top clones hold roughly 30% of the sample. Input material: peripheral blood. The receptor set was obtained from a man in his fifties with acute or convalescent COVID-19.

The J gene is TRBJ1-1, the V gene TRBV28; D not resolved. Germline V gene lookup returns CDR1 MDHEN and CDR2 SYDVKM. The CDR3 totals 14 residues. V gave up 4 bases and J gave up 4 bases, with 13 bases separating them. The CDR3 is CASSSGGTSTEAFF. The DNA of the CDR3 is TGTGCCAGCAGTTCCGGTGGTACGAGCACTGAAGCTTTCTTT.

The genes are TRBV10-3 and TRBJ2-7, with TRBD1 matching over 7 bases. The germline CDR1 and CDR2 sequences are ENHRY and SYGVKD. The CDR3 is 17 residues long. Germline trimming cut 0 bases from V and 1 base from J; bases unmatched to any gene: 9. This CDR3 reads CAISESDRAGISYEQYF. CDR3 DNA sequence: TGTGCCATCAGTGAGTCAGACAGGGCAGGAATTTCCTACGAGCAGTACTTC.

This rearrangement joins TRBV3-1 (or the pseudogene TRBV3-2) to TRBJ2-2; D call uncertain. Trimming removed 4 bases at V and 6 bases at J, with 6 bases between. CDR3 length: 12 amino acids. The V gene's germline CDR1 is LGHDT and CDR2 YNNKEL (reference sequence). DNA of the CDR3: TGTGCCAGCAGCCCCGTCCCCGGGGAGCTGTTTTTT. Its protein is CASSPVPGELFF.

The chain joins TRBV4-1 to TRBJ2-2; 8 bases align to TRBD1. Germline assignment: CDR1 MGHRA and CDR2 YSYEKL. Losses at the gene ends were 1 base for V and 6 bases for J; bases not matched to a gene: 4. The CDR3 consists of 15 residues. Here the CDR3 DNA reads TGCGCCAGCAGCCAAGTTCAGGGGGCTGCCGGGGAGCTGTTTTTT. Its translation is CASSQVQGAAGELFF.

The rearrangement joins TRBV27 to TRBJ2-5; 7 bases agree with TRBD1. Trimming removed 6 bases from V and 2 bases from J; junction bases left unmatched: 3. The CDR3 loop spans 13 amino acids. Germline V lookup: CDR1 MNHEY, CDR2 SMNVEV (reference sequence). This chain's CDR3 is CASRGTDQETQYF. The CDR3 coding sequence is TGTGCCAGCAGAGGGACAGATCAAGAGACCCAGTACTTC.

The rearrangement uses TRBV15 and TRBJ1-1, with D tentatively TRBD1 (6 bases). Trimming took 2 bases from V and 2 from J, leaving 15 bases between them. Germline CDR1 reads LNHNV; CDR2 reads YYDKDF (reference sequence). The CDR3 runs 16 residues. CDR3 nucleotides: TGTGCCACCAGCAGAAAACCCACCGGGACAAACACTGAAGCTTTCTTT. Its translation is CATSRKPTGTNTEAFF.

CDR3 DNA sequence: TGTGCCACCAGCTGGAGTACAGGGGTAGTAGAGACCCAGTACTTC. Protein: CATSWSTGVVETQYF. The rearrangement joins TRBV15 to TRBJ2-5, with 7 bases fitting TRBD1. CDR3 length: 15 amino acids. With 5 bases clipped from V and 4 bases from J, the junction kept 10 bases outside the gene matches. The germline gives CDR1 LNHNV, CDR2 YYDKDF (reference sequence).

CDR3 loop: CASSSVAGSYNEQFF. CDR3 DNA: TGCGCCAGCAGCTCAGTAGCGGGATCCTACAATGAGCAGTTCTTC. The chain is built from TRBV4-1 and TRBJ2-1; 8 bases align to TRBD2. After removal of 5 bases from V and 1 base from J, the junction contained 4 bases not matched to a gene. The CDR3 consists of 15 residues. Germline CDR1 reads MGHRA; CDR2 reads YSYEKL.

Only a few counts were recorded for this clone. This rearrangement joins TRBV6-5 to TRBJ1-6; perhaps TRBD1 as D (6 bases). Germline lookup yields CDR1 MNHEY and CDR2 SVGAGI. V was trimmed by 4 bases and J by 8 bases, leaving 18 bases between them. The CDR3 contains 16 residues. The CDR3 nucleotides read TGTGCCAGCAGTTCGCCGCTACAGGGACGTCATTCACCCCTCCACTTT. Encoded protein: CASSSPLQGRHSPLHF.

DNA of the CDR3: TGTGCCACCAGCAGAGTATATCTCGACAGCTACAATCAGCCCCAGCATTTT. This gives the protein CATSRVYLDSYNQPQHF. The J gene is TRBJ1-5, the V gene TRBV15; TRBD1 might be the D (5 bases). The CDR3 runs 17 residues. The V end was cut by 1 base, the J end by 3 bases, with 16 bases between. Germline values: CDR1 LNHNV, CDR2 YYDKDF (reference sequence).

The gene calls are TRBV7-3 and TRBJ2-1, with TRBD2 as a possible D gene (6 bases). The length of the CDR3 is 15 residues. Germline-derived CDR1 and CDR2 are SGHTA and FQGTGA. Trimming cost V 5 bases and J 0 bases, with 11 bases left between them. The CDR3 region has the DNA TGTGCCAGCAGCCGGGACTCTAGCTCCTACAATGAGCAGTTCTTC. Its protein product is CASSRDSSSYNEQFF. The full variable domain, in which reference TRBV7-3 and TRBJ2-1 provide the parts outside the CDR3, is GAGVSQTPSNKVTEKGKYVELRCDPISGHTALYWYRQSLGQGPEFLIYFQGTGAADDSGLPNDRFFAVRPEGSVSTLKIQRTERGDSAVYLCASSRDSSSYNEQFFGPGTRLTVL.

The genes are TRBV27 and TRBJ2-7, with D possibly being TRBD1 (6 bases). Germline CDR1 MNHEY, CDR2 SMNVEV (reference sequence). The V and J ends lost 5 bases and 7 bases respectively, with 15 bases between them. This CDR3 comprises 13 residues. As DNA, the CDR3 is TGTGCCAGCAGTCAGGGGCCCCGGTGGGAGCAGTACTTC. Encoded protein: CASSQGPRWEQYF.

V usage is TRBV29-1 and J usage is TRBJ2-3; TRBD1 agrees at 8 bases. The CDR3 extends over 14 amino acids. J gave up 9 bases and V 0 bases, and 8 bases lay outside the gene matches. Germline V CDR1 and CDR2: SQVTM, ANQGSEA. DNA of the CDR3: TGCAGCGTTGAAGATCTAGGACAGGGATTGACGCAGTATTTT. It encodes CSVEDLGQGLTQYF.

The chain couples TRBV25-1 to TRBJ1-2, with 8 bases lining up with TRBD1. The germline gives CDR1 MGHDK, CDR2 SYGVNS. The CDR3 is 14 amino acids. Trimming took 7 bases from V and 8 from J; bases not matched to a gene: 12. CDR3 sequence (DNA): TGTGCCAGCATGGATGGCCAGGGGGCTTGGGGCTACACCTTC. This gives the protein CASMDGQGAWGYTF.

The CDR3 here is CASSEDPGHPSYEQYF. The CDR3 region has the DNA TGTGCCAGTAGTGAGGATCCGGGACACCCCTCCTACGAGCAGTACTTC. V gene TRBV19 combines with J gene TRBJ2-7, with a weak D call TRBD1 (6 bases). V was trimmed by 5 bases and J by 0 bases, leaving 17 bases between them. CDR3 length equals 16 residues. Per the germline V gene, CDR1 is LNHDA and CDR2 is SQIVND (reference sequence). Supplemented by reference TRBV19 and TRBJ2-7, the full variable domain reads DGGITQSPKYLFRKEGQNVTLSCEQNLNHDAMYWYRQDPGQGLRLIYYSQIVNDFQKGDIAEGYSVSREKKESFPLTVTSAQKNPTAFYLCASSEDPGHPSYEQYFGPGTRLTVT.

The V gene is TRBV19, the J gene TRBJ2-3, with D possibly matching TRBD2 (7 bases). Germline V CDR1 and CDR2: LNHDA, SQIVND (reference sequence). Trimming pared 7 bases from V and 0 bases from J, leaving 14 bases between. The CDR3 has 15 residues. The CDR3 sequence: CASKTGTTSTDTQYF. For the CDR3, the DNA is TGTGCCAGTAAAACAGGGACTACTAGCACAGATACGCAGTATTTT.